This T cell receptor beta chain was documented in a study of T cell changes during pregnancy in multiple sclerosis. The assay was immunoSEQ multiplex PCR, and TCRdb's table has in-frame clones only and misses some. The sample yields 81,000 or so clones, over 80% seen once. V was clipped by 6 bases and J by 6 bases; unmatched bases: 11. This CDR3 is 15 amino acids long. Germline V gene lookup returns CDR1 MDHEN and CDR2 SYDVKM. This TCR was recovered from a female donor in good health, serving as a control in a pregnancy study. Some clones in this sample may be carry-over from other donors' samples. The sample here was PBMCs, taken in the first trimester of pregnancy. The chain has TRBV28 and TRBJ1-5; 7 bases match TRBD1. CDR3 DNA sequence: TGTGCCAGCAGCAGAACGACAGGGATGGTTCAGCCCCAGCATTTT. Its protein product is CASSRTTGMVQPQHF.